Listed below are T cell receptor beta chains from one sample, sequenced in a study of blood T cell repertoires in COVID-19. This table comes from immunoSEQ multiplex PCR, and its TCRdb copy is limited to in-frame clones, with some not included. This sample has about 110,000 clones; 80% to 90% occur once, and the top ten carry over 8.5%. The sample was peripheral blood. The receptors come from an older woman with acute or convalescent COVID-19. The CDR3 runs from the conserved cysteine through the conserved F or W. A D gene is named only where the DNA matches it firmly. Not every row has a clone size; where given, it reads once, few, many or a size class.

J,V,D,size,length,DNA,CDR3
TRBJ2-3,TRBV19,TRBD2,.,16,TGTGCCAGTAGAGACGGGACTAGCGGGAGAAAGGATACGCAGTATTTT,CASRDGTSGRKDTQYF
TRBJ1-3,TRBV27,.,few,13,TGTGCCAGCAGTCTCAGCTCTGGAAACACCATATATTTT,CASSLSSGNTIYF
TRBJ2-6,TRBV11-2,TRBD1,once,18,TGTGCCAGCAGCACCGGGACAGGGGGCATTTCAGGGGCCAACGTCCTGACTTTC,CASSTGTGGISGANVLTF
TRBJ2-3,TRBV5-1,.,.,16,TGCGCCAGCAGCTTGGGAGGAGTGGGTAGCACAGATACGCAGTATTTT,CASSLGGVGSTDTQYF
TRBJ2-7,TRBV19,TRBD2,.,16,TGTGCCAGTAGTATACGGGGAGCGGGAGCGCCCTACGAGCAGTACTTC,CASSIRGAGAPYEQYF
TRBJ2-1,TRBV5-5,.,once,14,TGTGCCAGCAGCTTCGGGGAGGGGGTAGTAGGGCAGTTCTTC,CASSFGEGVVGQFF
TRBJ1-3,TRBV5-4,TRBD1,.,14,TGTGCCAGCAGCCTACAGGGGGCTGGAAACACCATATATTTT,CASSLQGAGNTIYF
TRBJ1-1,TRBV10-1,TRBD1,.,16,TGCGCCAGCAGTGAGTCGTTGGACAGGGCGAACACTGAAGCTTTCTTT,CASSESLDRANTEAFF
TRBJ2-2,TRBV12-5,.,.,14,TGTGCTAGTGGTTTTTACACGAACACCGGGGAGCTGTTTTTT,CASGFYTNTGELFF
TRBJ1-1,TRBV18,.,.,13,TGTGCCAGCTCACCGGCAGGGAACACTGAAGCTTTCTTT,CASSPAGNTEAFF
TRBJ1-5,TRBV30,TRBD1,.,13,TGTGCCTGGAGTGTACGGACAGGTCAGCCCCAGCATTTT,CAWSVRTGQPQHF
TRBJ2-1,TRBV9,.,.,17,TGTGCCAGCAGCGTAGCGGGCGGGACCAGCTCCTACAATGAGCAGTTCTTC,CASSVAGGTSSYNEQFF
TRBJ1-2,TRBV29-1,.,.,13,TGCAGCGTTGAAGGGGGGGGATCTATGCGCTACACCTTC,CSVEGGGSMRYTF
TRBJ2-5,TRBV3-1/TRBV3-2,TRBD2,.,14,TGTGCCAGCAGCCAAGCGGGAGGCCCGGAGACCCAGTACTTC,CASSQAGGPETQYF
TRBJ2-1,TRBV9,TRBD2,.,14,TGTGCCAGCAGCGCGACGGGACTAGCGGGGGAGCAGTTCTTC,CASSATGLAGEQFF
TRBJ1-2,TRBV9,.,.,14,TGTGCCAGCAGCCCCGATAGACGACTTTATGGCTACACCTTC,CASSPDRRLYGYTF
TRBJ1-2,TRBV5-5,TRBD1,.,15,TGTGCCAGCAGCTTGGCCGGGACAGTCTACTATGGCTACACCTTC,CASSLAGTVYYGYTF